Described below is a single T cell receptor (beta chain) sequence and its context. This entry is derived from a study of blood T cell repertoires in COVID-19. In the study overall: Donors in the United States, Italy and Spain gave samples during acute or convalescent COVID-19. T cells, B-cell-depleted T cells, or PBMCs supplied cDNA or gDNA.

As processed by the authors: Scientists estimated how many nucleated cells there were by amplifying reference gene primers. Some clones are missing from TCRdb's copy, which holds only in-frame ones; the method was immunoSEQ multiplex PCR. The V and J calls and clone size come from that table; D and trimming were worked out from the DNA. The sample carries roughly 60,000 clones, about 80% recorded once. The CDR3 extends over 13 amino acids. CDR1 and CDR2 from the germline V gene are MGHDK and SYGVNS. V was shortened by 1 base and J by 4 bases, with 7 bases between the two germline ends. The source material was peripheral blood. The gene calls are TRBV25-1 and TRBJ1-1; D is possibly TRBD1 (6 bases). The receptor comes from a man aged 55-75 years with acute or convalescent COVID-19. The CDR3 protein is CASSEWGRTEAFF. The CDR3 bases are TGTGCCAGCAGTGAATGGGGGCGCACTGAAGCTTTCTTT. The complete variable domain, with remaining parts taken from reference TRBV25-1 and TRBJ1-1, reads EADIYQTPRYLVIGTGKKITLECSQTMGHDKMYWYQQDPGMELHLIHYSYGVNSTEKGDLSSESTVSRIRTEHFPLTLESARPSHTSQYLCASSEWGRTEAFFGQGTRLTVV.